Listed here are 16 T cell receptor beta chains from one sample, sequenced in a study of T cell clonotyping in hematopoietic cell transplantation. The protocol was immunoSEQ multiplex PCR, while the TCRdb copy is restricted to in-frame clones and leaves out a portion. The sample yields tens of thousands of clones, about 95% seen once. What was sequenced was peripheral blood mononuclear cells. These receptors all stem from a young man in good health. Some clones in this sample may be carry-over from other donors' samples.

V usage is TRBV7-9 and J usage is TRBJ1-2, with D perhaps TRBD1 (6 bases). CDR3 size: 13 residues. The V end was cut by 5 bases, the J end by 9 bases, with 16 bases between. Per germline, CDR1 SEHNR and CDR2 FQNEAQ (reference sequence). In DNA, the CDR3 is TGTGCCAGCAGCGCGGACGACAGGATACGCTACACCTTC. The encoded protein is CASSADDRIRYTF.

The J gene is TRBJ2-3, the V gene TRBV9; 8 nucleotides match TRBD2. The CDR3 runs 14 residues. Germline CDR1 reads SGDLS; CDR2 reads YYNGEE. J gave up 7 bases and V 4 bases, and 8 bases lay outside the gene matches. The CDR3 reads CASSPDGTRHTQYF. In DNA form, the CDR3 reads TGTGCCAGCAGCCCTGACGGGACTAGACATACGCAGTATTTT. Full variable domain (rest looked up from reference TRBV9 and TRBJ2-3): DSGVTQTPKHLITATGQRVTLRCSPRSGDLSVYWYQQSLDQGLQFLIQYYNGEERAKGNILERFSAQQFPDLHSELNLSSLELGDSALYFCASSPDGTRHTQYFGPGTRLTVL.

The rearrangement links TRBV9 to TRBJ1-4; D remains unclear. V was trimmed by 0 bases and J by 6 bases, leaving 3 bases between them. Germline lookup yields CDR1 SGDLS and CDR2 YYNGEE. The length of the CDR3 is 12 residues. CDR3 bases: TGTGCCAGCAGCGTAGAAGATGAAAAACTGTTTTTT. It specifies CASSVEDEKLFF.

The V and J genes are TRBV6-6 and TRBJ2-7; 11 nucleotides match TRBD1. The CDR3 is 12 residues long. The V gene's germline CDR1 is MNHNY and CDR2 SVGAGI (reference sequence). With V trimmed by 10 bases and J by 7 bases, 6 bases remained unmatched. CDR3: CATGTGGREQYF. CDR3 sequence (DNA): TGTGCCACAGGGACAGGGGGTCGAGAGCAGTACTTC.

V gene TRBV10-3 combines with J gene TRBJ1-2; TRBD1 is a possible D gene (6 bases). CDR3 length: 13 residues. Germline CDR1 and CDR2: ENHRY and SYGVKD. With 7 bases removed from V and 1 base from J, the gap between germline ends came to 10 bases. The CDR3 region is CAIKGGHNYGYTF. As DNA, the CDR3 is TGTGCCATCAAAGGGGGACATAACTATGGCTACACCTTC.

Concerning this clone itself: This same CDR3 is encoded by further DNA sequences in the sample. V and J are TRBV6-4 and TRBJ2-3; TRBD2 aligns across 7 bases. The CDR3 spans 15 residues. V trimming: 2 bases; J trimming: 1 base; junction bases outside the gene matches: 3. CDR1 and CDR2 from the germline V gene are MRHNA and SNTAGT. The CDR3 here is CASSDRGLGTDTQYF. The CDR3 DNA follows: TGTGCCAGCAGTGACAGAGGACTAGGCACAGATACGCAGTATTTT.

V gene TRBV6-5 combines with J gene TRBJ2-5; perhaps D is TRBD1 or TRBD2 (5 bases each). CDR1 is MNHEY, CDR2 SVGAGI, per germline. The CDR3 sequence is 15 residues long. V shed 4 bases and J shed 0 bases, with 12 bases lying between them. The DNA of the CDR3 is TGTGCCAGCAGTTCCCTGGGACGGTACCAAGAGACCCAGTACTTC. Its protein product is CASSSLGRYQETQYF.

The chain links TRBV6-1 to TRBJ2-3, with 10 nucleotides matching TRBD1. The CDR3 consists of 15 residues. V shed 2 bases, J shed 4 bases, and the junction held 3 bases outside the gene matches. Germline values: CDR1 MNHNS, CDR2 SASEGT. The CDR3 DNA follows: TGTGCCAGCAGTGAAACGACAGGGGGCGCAGATACGCAGTATTTT. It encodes CASSETTGGADTQYF.

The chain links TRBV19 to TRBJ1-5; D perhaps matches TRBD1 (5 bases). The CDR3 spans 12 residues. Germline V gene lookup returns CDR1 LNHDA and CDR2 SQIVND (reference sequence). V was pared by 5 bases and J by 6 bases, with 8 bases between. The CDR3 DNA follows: TGTGCCAGTAGTGGGACGGTTCAGCCCCAGCATTTT. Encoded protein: CASSGTVQPQHF. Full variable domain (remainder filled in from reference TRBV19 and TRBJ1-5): DGGITQSPKYLFRKEGQNVTLSCEQNLNHDAMYWYRQDPGQGLRLIYYSQIVNDFQKGDIAEGYSVSREKKESFPLTVTSAQKNPTAFYLCASSGTVQPQHFGDGTRLSIL.

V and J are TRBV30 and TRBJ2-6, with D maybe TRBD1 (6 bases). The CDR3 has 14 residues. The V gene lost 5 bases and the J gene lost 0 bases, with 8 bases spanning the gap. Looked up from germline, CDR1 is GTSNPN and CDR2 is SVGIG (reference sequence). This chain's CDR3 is CAWQGGSGANVLTF. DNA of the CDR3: TGTGCCTGGCAAGGGGGCTCTGGGGCCAACGTCCTGACTTTC.

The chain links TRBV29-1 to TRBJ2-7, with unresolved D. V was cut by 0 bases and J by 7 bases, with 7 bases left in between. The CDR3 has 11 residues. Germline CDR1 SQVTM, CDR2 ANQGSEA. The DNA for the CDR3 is TGCAGCGTTGAAGACCTGGGGGAGCAGTACTTC. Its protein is CSVEDLGEQYF.

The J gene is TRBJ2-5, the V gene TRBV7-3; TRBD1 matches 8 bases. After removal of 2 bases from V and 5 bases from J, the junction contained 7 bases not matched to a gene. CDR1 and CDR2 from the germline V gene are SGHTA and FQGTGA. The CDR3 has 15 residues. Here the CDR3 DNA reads TGTGCCAGCAGCTTAGGACAGGGTACTGGGGAGACCCAGTACTTC. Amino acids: CASSLGQGTGETQYF.

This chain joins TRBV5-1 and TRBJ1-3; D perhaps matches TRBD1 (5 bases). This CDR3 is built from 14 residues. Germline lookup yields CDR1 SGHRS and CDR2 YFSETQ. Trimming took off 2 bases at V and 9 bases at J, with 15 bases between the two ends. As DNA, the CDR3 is TGCGCCAGCAGCTTTGGGACGGCTGAAGGCACCATATATTTT. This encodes CASSFGTAEGTIYF.

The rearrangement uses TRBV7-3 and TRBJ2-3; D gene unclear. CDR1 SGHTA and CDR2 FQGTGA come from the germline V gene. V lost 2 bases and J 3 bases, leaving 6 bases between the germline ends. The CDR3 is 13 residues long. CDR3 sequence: CASSLDRTDTQYF. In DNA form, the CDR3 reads TGTGCCAGCAGCTTAGATCGGACAGATACGCAGTATTTT.

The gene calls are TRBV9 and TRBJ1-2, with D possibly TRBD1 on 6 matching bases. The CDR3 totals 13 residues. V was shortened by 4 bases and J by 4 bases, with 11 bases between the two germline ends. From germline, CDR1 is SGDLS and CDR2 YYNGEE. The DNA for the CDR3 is TGTGCCAGCAGCCCCCAACAGGGCTATGGCTACACCTTC. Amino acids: CASSPQQGYGYTF.

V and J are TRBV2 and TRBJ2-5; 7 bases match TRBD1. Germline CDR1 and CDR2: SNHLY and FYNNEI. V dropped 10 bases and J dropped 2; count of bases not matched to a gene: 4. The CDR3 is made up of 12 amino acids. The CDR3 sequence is CAITGDQETQYF. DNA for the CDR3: TGTGCCATAACAGGGGATCAAGAGACCCAGTACTTC.